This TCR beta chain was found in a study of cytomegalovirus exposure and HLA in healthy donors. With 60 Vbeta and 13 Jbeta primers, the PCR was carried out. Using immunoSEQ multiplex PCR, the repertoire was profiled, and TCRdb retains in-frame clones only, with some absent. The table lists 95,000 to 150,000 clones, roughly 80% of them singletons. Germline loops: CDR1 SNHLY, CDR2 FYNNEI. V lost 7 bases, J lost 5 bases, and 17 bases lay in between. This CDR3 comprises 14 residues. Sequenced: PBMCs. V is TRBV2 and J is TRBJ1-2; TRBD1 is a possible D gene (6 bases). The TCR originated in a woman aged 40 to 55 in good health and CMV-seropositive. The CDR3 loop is CASIRPGEGYGYTF. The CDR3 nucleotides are TGTGCCAGCATTAGGCCAGGGGAGGGGTATGGCTACACCTTC.